This T cell receptor beta chain was sequenced during a study of spatial heterogeneity in lung cancer (dated by TCRdb to between 2018 and 2021). General notes on the study: More beta-chain than alpha-chain transcripts were consistently detected, likely reflecting higher beta-chain transcript abundance. In the raw uncorrected reads, each unique combination of TCR and UMI appeared more than ten times on average. Both alpha and beta chains were TCR-sequenced in around 220 tumor regions, 64 matched nontumor lung samples and around 50 PBMC samples obtained at surgery. TCR repertoire features were related to nonsynonymous mutation counts determined by whole-exome sequencing of tumor tissue. A strong correlation was found between TCR transcript counts in tumor regions and a T cell transcriptional module score from matched bulk RNA-seq. TCR alpha and beta repertoires were quantitatively compared across multiple tumor regions, matched nontumor lung and blood in non-small cell lung cancer.

Relative to germline, V is 6 bases shorter and J is 0 bases shorter, with 5 bases between their ends. CDR1 is given as MNHEY and CDR2 as SVGAGI, both from the germline V gene. Its CDR3 holds 12 amino acids, cysteine through phenylalanine. Kept here is only the CDR3 DNA, which spans 36 bases and is read in frame from base 1. According to the study, the label for this sample's time point signals: sample taken at primary tumor resection. Samples were obtained from roughly 72 patients with early-stage, untreated non-small cell lung cancer from the lung TRACERx cohort. For TCR sequencing, whole RNA was extracted from tumor and nontumor lung tissue, or from cryopreserved PBMC samples, and no cell sorting was done. A patient was chosen for TCR sequencing only when enough RNA was available from at least two tumor regions. Before selection, tumor and adjacent nontumor lung specimens were reviewed by a lung pathologist.

This clonotype was detected many times. The clone's antigen remains unknown. Base qualities are not at hand, and no much larger clone is one base apart. The paper's findings and limits, for the study overall: TCR-seq coverage of tumor T cells was estimated to be only roughly 7% for alpha chains and roughly 14% for beta chains. The tumor nonsynonymous mutation count correlated with the number of expanded alpha and beta TCRs within the tumor. Additional single-cell paired TCR alpha and beta sequencing was considered necessary to confirm, at a functional level, the hypothesis that regional TCRs recognize regional mutations. Counts of ubiquitous and regional expanded TCRs correlated with counts of ubiquitous and regional nonsynonymous mutations, respectively.

Receptor libraries were prepared by 5' RACE. Sequencing relied on a NextSeq 500. In the TCR library protocol, a unique molecular identifier was attached to each TCR cDNA molecule so that PCR and sequencing errors could be corrected. As for the original processing: TCR identification, UMI-based error correction and CDR3 extraction were performed with Decombinator tools. TCRs above a frequency of 2 per 1,000, corresponding to the top 1% of the tumor frequency distribution, were defined as expanded. Expanded tumor TCRs were classed as regional if statistically deemed absent (corrected P<0.05) from at least one tumor region, otherwise ubiquitous. Renyi diversity was computed with the R vegan package after each repertoire had been subsampled 100 times to 5,000 TCRs. CDR3 similarity networks were built from amino acid triplet string-kernel similarity, with CDR3s being connected when pairwise similarity was above 0.82. Using fastp at Q25 and MiXCR, TCRdb reprocessed the public reads and kept productive beta chains. Identical CDR3 proteins give one entry, which carries the most common genes and DNA. It is TCRdb's table, rather than the study itself, that gives the V and J calls and clone size. The sample data list some 10,000 distinct CDR3 sequences, and 6% to 7% of these were observed just once. The ten most abundant clones make up roughly a tenth of the sample.

The sample was lung tumor tissue, taken at surgery. The rearrangement combines TRBV6-5 with TRBJ1-1; a confident D gene designation cannot be given. The sequence came from a male donor with early-stage non-small cell lung cancer. The DNA is TGTGCCAGCAGGGGGATGAACACTGAAGCTTTCTTT. Its protein product is CASRGMNTEAFF.